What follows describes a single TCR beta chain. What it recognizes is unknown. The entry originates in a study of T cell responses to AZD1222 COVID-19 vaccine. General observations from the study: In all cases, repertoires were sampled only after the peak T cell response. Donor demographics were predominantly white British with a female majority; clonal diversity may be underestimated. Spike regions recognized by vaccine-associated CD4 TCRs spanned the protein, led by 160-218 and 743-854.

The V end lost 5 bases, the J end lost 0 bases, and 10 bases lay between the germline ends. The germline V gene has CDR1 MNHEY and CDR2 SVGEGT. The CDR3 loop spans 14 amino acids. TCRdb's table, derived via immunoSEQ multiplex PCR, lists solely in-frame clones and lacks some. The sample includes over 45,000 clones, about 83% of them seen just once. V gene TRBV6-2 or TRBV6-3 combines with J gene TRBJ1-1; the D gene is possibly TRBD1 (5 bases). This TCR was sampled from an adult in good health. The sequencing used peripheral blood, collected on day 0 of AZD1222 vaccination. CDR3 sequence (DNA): TGTGCCAGCAGTCGGACACACTTGAACACTGAAGCTTTCTTT. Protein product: CASSRTHLNTEAFF.